This TCR beta chain was recorded in a study of tumor-infiltrating lymphocytes in primary liver carcinoma. The CDR3 is made up of 17 amino acids. Per the germline V gene, CDR1 is SQVTM and CDR2 is ANQGSEA. Blood RNA was derived from unsorted whole blood, and germline DNA was extracted too. Making TCR beta cDNA involved around 510 ng total RNA and a constant-region primer. TCR beta libraries came from three nested multiplex PCR rounds using slightly modified ARM-PCR. With TRBV1-TRBV30 forward primers and a C-beta reverse primer, the first two PCR rounds were run for about 10 cycles each. MiXCR, applied by TCRdb to the multiplex PCR reads, yields one record per CDR3 protein. The table includes 180,000 or so distinct CDR3 sequences, 50% to 75% detected once. Points on this clonotype: The junction and the germline gene differ at one end; a read error may be behind it.

The chain links TRBV29-1 to TRBJ2-5; tentatively, D is TRBD1 or TRBD2 (5 bases each). Sequencing used peripheral blood. The sequence was collected from a man aged 40-49 years with primary liver carcinoma and hepatitis B virus infection. CDR3 nucleotides: TGCAGCGTTGAAGTATCCGGTATGACCCGGGACCAGGAGACCCAGTACTTC. It translates to CSVEVSGMTRDQETQYF.